This TCR beta chain derives from a study of blood T cell repertoires in COVID-19. Study overall: Samples of COVID-19 (acute and convalescent) were obtained from the United States, Italy and Spain. Sources were T cells, B-cell-depleted T cells, or PBMCs; the material itself was cDNA or gDNA.

Germline CDR1 reads LNHDA; CDR2 reads SQIVND (reference sequence). V lost 7 bases to trimming and J lost 7 bases, with 22 bases between them. The CDR3 runs 15 residues. Per the original data handling: Amplified reference gene primers provided the basis for estimating nucleated cell counts. The table came from immunoSEQ multiplex PCR; TCRdb's copy has only in-frame clones and leaves some out. V and J calls plus clone size are reproduced from that table; the DNA served to infer D and trimming. The sample has about 120,000 clones, roughly four fifths seen once. The chain joins TRBV19 to TRBJ1-1; weak D call: TRBD1 (6 bases). The origin of this receptor is a human donor in a cohort sampled during active COVID-19. The sequencing sample was made of peripheral blood. The CDR3 coding sequence is TGTGCCAGTATCAGCAGCCCTGACAGGCCCTTTGAAGCTTTCTTT. As protein: CASISSPDRPFEAFF.